This T cell receptor (beta chain) was recorded in a study of blood T cell repertoires in COVID-19. The sample holds one count of this clone. In the authors' methods: From reference gene primer amplification, estimates of nucleated cell counts were derived. The method was immunoSEQ multiplex PCR; TCRdb's version includes in-frame clones alone and lacks a portion of them. V and J calls and clone size are those listed in that table; D and trimming were worked out from the DNA. Of 250,000 or so clones detected, around 86% appear once; the ten largest clones hold approximately 6.8%. The V gene's germline CDR1 is SQVTM and CDR2 ANQGSEA. The CDR3 has 13 residues. Trimming cost V 8 bases and J 1 base; bases outside gene matches: 5.

The origin of this receptor is a woman aged 65 to 85 with active or convalescent COVID-19. Sequenced material: peripheral blood. This rearrangement joins TRBV29-1 to TRBJ1-1; 9 bases are a match to TRBD1. Here the CDR3 DNA reads TGCAGCATTAAGGGACAGGGGAACACTGAAGCTTTCTTT. Residues: CSIKGQGNTEAFF.